The entry that follows covers one T cell receptor beta chain sequence. What it binds is not known. The CDR3 is 14 residues long. Trimming cost V 0 bases and J 3 bases, with 8 bases left between them. Germline V gene lookup returns CDR1 SGHTS and CDR2 YDEGEE. These data are taken from a study of OX40 agonist ivuxolimab in advanced cancers. Study-wide context: The dose-escalation group included hepatocellular carcinoma, melanoma, renal cell carcinoma and head and neck cancer. General study points: Patients who responded partially at 0.1-3.0 mg/kg showed clonal expansion ranking among the lowest.

Sequenced by immunoSEQ multiplex PCR; TCRdb stores in-frame clones only, minus some. The table shows fewer than 100,000 clones, with 70% to 85% occurring only once. The study sampled blood at baseline, cycle 4 day 1, and cycle 7 day 1. Specimen: CD4+ or CD8+ T cells sorted from blood, collected in a trial of the OX40 agonist ivuxolimab. The chain recombines TRBV5-8 with TRBJ2-3; D gene uncertain. The origin of this receptor is an adult with an advanced solid tumor such as melanoma, head and neck, liver or kidney cancer. The chain's CDR3 is CASSLDLWTDTQYF. The CDR3 DNA follows: TGTGCCAGCAGCTTGGACTTATGGACAGATACGCAGTATTTT.